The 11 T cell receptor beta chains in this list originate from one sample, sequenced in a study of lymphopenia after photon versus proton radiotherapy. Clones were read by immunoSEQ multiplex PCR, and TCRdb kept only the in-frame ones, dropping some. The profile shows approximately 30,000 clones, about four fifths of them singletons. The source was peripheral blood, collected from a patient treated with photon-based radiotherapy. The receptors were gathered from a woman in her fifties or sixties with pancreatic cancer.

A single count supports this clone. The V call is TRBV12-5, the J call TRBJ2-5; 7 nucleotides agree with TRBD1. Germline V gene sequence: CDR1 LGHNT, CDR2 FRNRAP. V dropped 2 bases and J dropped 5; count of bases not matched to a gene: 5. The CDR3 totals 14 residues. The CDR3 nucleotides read TGTGCTAGTGGTTTGTCAGGGGGTGGGGAGACCCAGTACTTC. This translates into CASGLSGGGETQYF.

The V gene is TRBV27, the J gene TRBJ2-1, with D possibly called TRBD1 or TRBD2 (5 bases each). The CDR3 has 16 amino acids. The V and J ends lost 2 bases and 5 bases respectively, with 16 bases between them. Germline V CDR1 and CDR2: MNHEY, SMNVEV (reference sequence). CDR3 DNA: TGTGCCAGCAGTTTAATAGGGGAGTTTGTCAACAATGAGCAGTTCTTC. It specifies CASSLIGEFVNNEQFF.

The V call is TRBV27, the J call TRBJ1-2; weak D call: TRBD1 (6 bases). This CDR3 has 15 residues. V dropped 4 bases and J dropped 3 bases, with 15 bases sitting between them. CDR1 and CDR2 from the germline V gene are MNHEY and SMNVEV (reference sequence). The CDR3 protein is CASSSSGAGHYGYTF. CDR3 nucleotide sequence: TGTGCCAGCAGTTCCTCAGGGGCAGGGCACTATGGCTACACCTTC.

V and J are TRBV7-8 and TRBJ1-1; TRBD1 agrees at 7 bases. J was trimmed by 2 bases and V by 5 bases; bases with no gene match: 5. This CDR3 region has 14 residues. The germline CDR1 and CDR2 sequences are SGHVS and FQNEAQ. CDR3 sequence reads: CASSLRQGNTEAFF. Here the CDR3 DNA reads TGTGCCAGCAGCCTACGACAGGGAAACACTGAAGCTTTCTTT.

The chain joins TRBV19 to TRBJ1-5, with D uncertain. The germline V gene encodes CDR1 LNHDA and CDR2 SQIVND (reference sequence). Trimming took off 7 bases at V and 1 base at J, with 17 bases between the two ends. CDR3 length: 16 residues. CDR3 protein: CASTDNFLRSNQPQHF. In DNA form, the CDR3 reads TGTGCCAGTACCGACAATTTTCTACGAAGCAATCAGCCCCAGCATTTT. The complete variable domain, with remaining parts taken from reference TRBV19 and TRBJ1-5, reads DGGITQSPKYLFRKEGQNVTLSCEQNLNHDAMYWYRQDPGQGLRLIYYSQIVNDFQKGDIAEGYSVSREKKESFPLTVTSAQKNPTAFYLCASTDNFLRSNQPQHFGDGTRLSIL.

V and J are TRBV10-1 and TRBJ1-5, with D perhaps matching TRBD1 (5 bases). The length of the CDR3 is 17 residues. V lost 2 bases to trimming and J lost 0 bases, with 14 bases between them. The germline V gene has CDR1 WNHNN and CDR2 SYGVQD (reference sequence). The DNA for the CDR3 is TGCGCCAGCAGTGAGAACAGGCGGCTCTATAGCAATCAGCCCCAGCATTTT. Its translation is CASSENRRLYSNQPQHF.

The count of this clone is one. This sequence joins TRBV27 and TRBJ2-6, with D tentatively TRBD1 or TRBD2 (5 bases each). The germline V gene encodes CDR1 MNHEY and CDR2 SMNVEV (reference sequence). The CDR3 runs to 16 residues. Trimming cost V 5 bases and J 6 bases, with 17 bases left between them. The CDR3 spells CASSHPGPPEANVLTF. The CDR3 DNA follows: TGTGCCAGCAGTCACCCGGGACCACCCGAGGCCAACGTCCTGACTTTC.

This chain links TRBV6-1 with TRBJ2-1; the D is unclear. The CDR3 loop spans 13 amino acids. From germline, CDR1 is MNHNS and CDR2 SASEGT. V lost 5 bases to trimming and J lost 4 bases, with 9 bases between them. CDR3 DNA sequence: TGTGCCAGCAGTAAATTCTATTACAATGAGCAGTTCTTC. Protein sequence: CASSKFYYNEQFF.

The CDR3 sequence is CASSVDLGTYEQYF. The DNA of the CDR3 is TGTGCCAGCAGCGTAGATCTGGGGACCTACGAGCAGTACTTC. The V gene is TRBV9, the J gene TRBJ2-7; D unresolved. Deletions cut 0 bases from V and 2 bases from J, with 9 bases between. This CDR3 is 14 amino acids long. The V gene's germline CDR1 is SGDLS and CDR2 YYNGEE.

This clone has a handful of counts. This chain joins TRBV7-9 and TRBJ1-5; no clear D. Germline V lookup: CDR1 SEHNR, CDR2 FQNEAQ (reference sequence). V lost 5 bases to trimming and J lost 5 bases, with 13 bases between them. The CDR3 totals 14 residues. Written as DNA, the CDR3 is TGTGCCAGCAGCACCCCCTCCGCCCATCAGCCCCAGCATTTT. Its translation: CASSTPSAHQPQHF.

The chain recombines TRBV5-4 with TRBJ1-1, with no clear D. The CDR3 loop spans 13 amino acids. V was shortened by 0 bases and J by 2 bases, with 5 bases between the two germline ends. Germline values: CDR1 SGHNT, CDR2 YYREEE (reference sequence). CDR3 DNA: TGTGCCAGCAGCTTGGAAGCCAACACTGAAGCTTTCTTT. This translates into CASSLEANTEAFF.